The rows below give T cell receptor beta chains drawn from one sample of a study of blood T cell repertoires in COVID-19. TCRdb's copy holds only in-frame clones and misses some; the assay was immunoSEQ multiplex PCR. The sample records more than 65,000 clones, approximately 80% being singletons. The specimen was peripheral blood. Every receptor here comes from a man aged 25 to 45 with COVID-19, enrolled during active disease. Both conserved end residues are trimmed from each CDR3. A D gene is named only where the DNA matches it firmly.

CDR3 protein | D gene | V gene
SASSPLAGSLLAKNIQY | TRBD2 | TRBV20-1
ASSLLQGSETQY | - | TRBV5-5
ASSLSGVGTEAF | - | TRBV5-1
ASSSGQGAFGYT | TRBD1 | TRBV7-9
ASSPTGKAFLGELF | - | TRBV27
ASSRERDFSGYEQY | - | TRBV2
ASSPGLRGEAF | - | TRBV18
ASSKTSGRHTGANVLT | TRBD2 | TRBV7-9
ASTAAGGHEQY | TRBD1 | TRBV10-1
ASSYNSGRSYEQY | TRBD2 | TRBV5-1
ASSLSPVNQPQH | - | TRBV27
ASSRREAEAF | - | TRBV2
ASWGLAGVGELF | TRBD2 | TRBV2
ASSLDSLDQPQH | - | TRBV10-2
ASSDGVLGYT | - | TRBV2
ASSRQYSYNEQF | - | TRBV9
ASSQEGTAARSYEQY | - | TRBV4-1